The text below deals with one T cell receptor (beta chain). This sample was included in a study of blood T cell repertoires in COVID-19. The wider study: Specimens from acute and convalescent COVID-19 originated in the United States, Italy and Spain. PBMCs, B-cell-depleted T cells, or T cells provided the cDNA or gDNA that made up the material.

The CDR3 runs to 14 residues. Germline CDR1 is SGDLS and CDR2 is YYNGEE. J was trimmed by 2 bases and V by 3 bases; bases with no gene match: 5. The authors' processing: Nucleated cell counts were estimated from reference gene primer amplification. The data were produced by immunoSEQ multiplex PCR, yet TCRdb's version contains in-frame clones alone and is incomplete. D and trimming were read from the DNA, whereas the V and J calls and clone size are those reported in that table. The sample yields some 140,000 clones, approximately 86% seen once. Sequenced: peripheral blood. The clonotype originates from a woman between 45 and 60 years old who had recovered from COVID-19. The J gene is TRBJ2-7, the V gene TRBV9; 7 bases map to TRBD1. CDR3 protein: CASSARQGPYEQYF. CDR3 bases: TGTGCCAGCAGCGCCCGACAGGGTCCCTACGAGCAGTACTTC. The full variable domain, completed using reference TRBV9 and TRBJ2-7, is DSGVTQTPKHLITATGQRVTLRCSPRSGDLSVYWYQQSLDQGLQFLIQYYNGEERAKGNILERFSAQQFPDLHSELNLSSLELGDSALYFCASSARQGPYEQYFGPGTRLTVT.